Listed below are T cell receptor beta chains from one sample, sequenced in a study of CD8 T cells in ankylosing spondylitis. A single record per CDR3 protein comes from TCRdb applying MiXCR to the 5' RACE reads. The table shows about 160,000 distinct CDR3 sequences, with around 17% occurring only once. Sample: blood, either unsorted or a sorted T cell fraction (not recorded which). The receptors here all came from a male donor with ankylosing spondylitis or in good health (not recorded which). Both conserved end residues are part of each CDR3. Fields, in order: D gene, clone size, J gene, V gene, CDR3 protein, CDR3 DNA. A D gene is named only where the DNA matches it firmly. Size tells how often a clone was seen (once, few, many) or the class of an expanded clone, and some rows leave it out.

d_call: NA
clone_size: NA
j_call: TRBJ2-7
v_call: TRBV20-1
cdr3_aa: CSANTNQHPYEQYF
cdr3_nt: TGCAGTGCTAACACAAACCAGCATCCCTACGAGCAGTACTTC

d_call: NA
clone_size: many
j_call: TRBJ2-2
v_call: TRBV12-3/TRBV12-4
cdr3_aa: CASSLRPSGELFF
cdr3_nt: TGTGCCAGCAGTTTGAGGCCATCCGGGGAGCTGTTTTTT

d_call: TRBD1
clone_size: many
j_call: TRBJ2-3
v_call: TRBV7-6
cdr3_aa: CGIEGTASTDTQYF
cdr3_nt: TGTGGAATCGAAGGGACAGCTAGCACAGATACGCAGTATTTT

d_call: TRBD1
clone_size: NA
j_call: TRBJ1-4
v_call: TRBV3-1
cdr3_aa: CASSPSQGAGEKLFF
cdr3_nt: TGTGCCAGCAGCCCTTCGCAGGGGGCGGGAGAAAAACTGTTTTTT

d_call: TRBD2
clone_size: many
j_call: TRBJ2-3
v_call: TRBV20-1
cdr3_aa: CSARRGSSTDTQYF
cdr3_nt: TGCAGTGCTCGGCGGGGGAGTAGCACAGATACGCAGTATTTT

d_call: NA
clone_size: NA
j_call: TRBJ1-5
v_call: TRBV6-1
cdr3_aa: CASTPQGQGNQPQHF
cdr3_nt: TGTGCCAGCACTCCCCAAGGGCAGGGCAATCAGCCCCAGCATTTT

d_call: TRBD1
clone_size: few
j_call: TRBJ1-1
v_call: TRBV20-1
cdr3_aa: CSAQKGGQNTEAFF
cdr3_nt: TGCAGTGCCCAAAAAGGGGGCCAGAACACTGAAGCTTTCTTT

d_call: TRBD2
clone_size: NA
j_call: TRBJ2-1
v_call: TRBV2
cdr3_aa: CARSLNPGTSGTYNEQFF
cdr3_nt: TGTGCCCGCAGTCTAAATCCCGGGACTAGCGGGACCTACAATGAGCAGTTCTTC

d_call: NA
clone_size: few
j_call: TRBJ1-1
v_call: TRBV27
cdr3_aa: CASSMSDYTEAFF
cdr3_nt: TGTGCCAGCAGTATGTCGGATTACACTGAAGCTTTCTTT

d_call: NA
clone_size: many
j_call: TRBJ2-1
v_call: TRBV5-1
cdr3_aa: CASSLSGQSSYNEQFF
cdr3_nt: TGCGCCAGCAGCCTCTCGGGCCAGAGCTCCTACAATGAGCAGTTCTTC

d_call: NA
clone_size: many
j_call: TRBJ2-7
v_call: TRBV20-1
cdr3_aa: CSAQGPFSYEQYF
cdr3_nt: TGCAGTGCTCAAGGCCCCTTCTCCTACGAGCAGTACTTC

d_call: NA
clone_size: few
j_call: TRBJ1-5
v_call: TRBV6-5
cdr3_aa: CASSYSKGGPQHF
cdr3_nt: TGTGCCAGCAGTTACTCGAAAGGCGGGCCCCAGCATTTT

d_call: TRBD2
clone_size: NA
j_call: TRBJ2-1
v_call: TRBV6-2/TRBV6-3
cdr3_aa: CASSYQLAGGFYNEQFF
cdr3_nt: TGTGCCAGCAGTTACCAACTAGCGGGAGGGTTCTACAATGAGCAGTTCTTC

d_call: NA
clone_size: NA
j_call: TRBJ1-1
v_call: TRBV29-1
cdr3_aa: CSVGSRRVMNTEAFF
cdr3_nt: TGCAGCGTTGGGTCCCGCAGGGTCATGAACACTGAAGCTTTCTTT

d_call: TRBD2
clone_size: many
j_call: TRBJ2-1
v_call: TRBV28
cdr3_aa: CASILTSGYNEQFF
cdr3_nt: TGTGCCAGCATCCTCACTAGCGGATACAATGAGCAGTTCTTC

d_call: NA
clone_size: NA
j_call: TRBJ2-3
v_call: TRBV28
cdr3_aa: CASSPPSALTDTQYF
cdr3_nt: TGTGCCAGCAGTCCGCCCTCGGCCCTCACAGATACGCAGTATTTT

d_call: NA
clone_size: few
j_call: TRBJ2-4
v_call: TRBV7-9
cdr3_aa: CASSLIPEDIQYF
cdr3_nt: TGTGCCAGCAGCTTAATTCCGGAAGACATTCAGTACTTC

d_call: NA
clone_size: NA
j_call: TRBJ1-5
v_call: TRBV29-1
cdr3_aa: CSVVKEGQPQHF
cdr3_nt: TGCAGCGTTGTGAAAGAAGGTCAGCCCCAGCATTTT

d_call: TRBD2
clone_size: NA
j_call: TRBJ2-7
v_call: TRBV30
cdr3_aa: CAWNLGGRANKQYF
cdr3_nt: TGTGCCTGGAATCTGGGCGGGAGGGCCAACAAGCAGTACTTC

d_call: NA
clone_size: many
j_call: TRBJ1-3
v_call: TRBV7-2
cdr3_aa: CASSGGTESSGNTIYF
cdr3_nt: TGTGCCAGCAGCGGCGGGACGGAATCATCTGGAAACACCATATATTTT

d_call: NA
clone_size: few
j_call: TRBJ2-1
v_call: TRBV30
cdr3_aa: CAWSVRWDYNEQFF
cdr3_nt: TGTGCCTGGAGTGTACGGTGGGATTACAATGAGCAGTTCTTC

d_call: NA
clone_size: NA
j_call: TRBJ2-1
v_call: TRBV12-3/TRBV12-4
cdr3_aa: CASSFITGLNTEQFF
cdr3_nt: TGTGCCAGCAGTTTCATCACAGGGTTGAACACTGAGCAGTTCTTC

d_call: TRBD1
clone_size: many
j_call: TRBJ2-1
v_call: TRBV12-3/TRBV12-4
cdr3_aa: CASRSTGGDEQFF
cdr3_nt: TGTGCCAGCAGATCTACAGGGGGCGATGAGCAGTTCTTC

d_call: NA
clone_size: NA
j_call: TRBJ1-2
v_call: TRBV2
cdr3_aa: CASSAPSPNYGYTF
cdr3_nt: TGTGCCAGCAGTGCCCCGAGTCCTAACTATGGCTACACCTTC

d_call: NA
clone_size: many
j_call: TRBJ1-4
v_call: TRBV29-1
cdr3_aa: CSVDGGPLEELFF
cdr3_nt: TGCAGCGTTGACGGGGGCCCCTTGGAGGAACTGTTTTTT

d_call: NA
clone_size: NA
j_call: TRBJ1-2
v_call: TRBV5-6
cdr3_aa: CASSATPQGHFNYGYTF
cdr3_nt: TGTGCCAGCAGCGCAACCCCACAGGGCCATTTTAACTATGGCTACACCTTC

d_call: TRBD2
clone_size: NA
j_call: TRBJ2-7
v_call: TRBV15
cdr3_aa: CATSRTSGISYEQYF
cdr3_nt: TGTGCCACCAGCAGGACTAGCGGGATCTCCTACGAGCAGTACTTC

d_call: NA
clone_size: few
j_call: TRBJ1-5
v_call: TRBV20-1
cdr3_aa: CSARRQSNQPQHF
cdr3_nt: TGCAGTGCTAGACGGCAGAGCAATCAGCCCCAGCATTTT

d_call: NA
clone_size: many
j_call: TRBJ2-1
v_call: TRBV5-6
cdr3_aa: CASSSYDEQFF
cdr3_nt: TGTGCCAGCAGCTCTTATGATGAGCAGTTCTTC

d_call: TRBD1
clone_size: few
j_call: TRBJ1-2
v_call: TRBV15
cdr3_aa: CATSSASGGNYGYTF
cdr3_nt: TGTGCCACCAGCAGCGCGTCAGGGGGAAACTATGGCTACACCTTC

d_call: NA
clone_size: NA
j_call: TRBJ1-6
v_call: TRBV7-2
cdr3_aa: CASSLVGSSYNSPLHF
cdr3_nt: TGTGCCAGCAGCTTAGTCGGGAGCTCCTATAATTCACCCCTCCACTTT

d_call: NA
clone_size: few
j_call: TRBJ2-2
v_call: TRBV7-3
cdr3_aa: CASSLDRDRELFF
cdr3_nt: TGTGCCAGCAGCTTAGACCGGGACCGGGAGCTGTTTTTT

d_call: NA
clone_size: NA
j_call: TRBJ2-7
v_call: TRBV21-1
cdr3_aa: CASSINGTPSYEQYF
cdr3_nt: TGTGCCAGCAGCATTAATGGGACACCGTCCTACGAGCAGTACTTC

d_call: TRBD2
clone_size: few
j_call: TRBJ2-1
v_call: TRBV6-4
cdr3_aa: CASSPLGGSELNEQFF
cdr3_nt: TGTGCCAGCAGTCCACTCGGGGGGAGTGAGCTGAATGAGCAGTTCTTC

d_call: TRBD2
clone_size: NA
j_call: TRBJ2-7
v_call: TRBV6-1
cdr3_aa: CASRIAGGNSYEQYF
cdr3_nt: TGTGCCAGCAGGATAGCGGGAGGGAACTCCTACGAGCAGTACTTC

d_call: NA
clone_size: few
j_call: TRBJ2-7
v_call: TRBV20-1
cdr3_aa: CSAREDGNEQYF
cdr3_nt: TGCAGTGCTAGAGAGGATGGGAACGAGCAGTACTTC

d_call: NA
clone_size: few
j_call: TRBJ2-2
v_call: TRBV29-1
cdr3_aa: CSVVLARVTGELFF
cdr3_nt: TGCAGCGTTGTTCTAGCGCGGGTTACCGGGGAGCTGTTTTTT

d_call: TRBD2
clone_size: many
j_call: TRBJ2-4
v_call: TRBV29-1
cdr3_aa: CSVALSGGDIQYF
cdr3_nt: TGCAGCGTTGCCTTAAGCGGGGGGGACATTCAGTACTTC

d_call: NA
clone_size: NA
j_call: TRBJ1-4
v_call: TRBV5-6
cdr3_aa: CASSLGMGTGEKLFF
cdr3_nt: TGTGCCAGCAGCTTGGGGATGGGGACTGGTGAAAAACTGTTTTTT

d_call: NA
clone_size: many
j_call: TRBJ2-2
v_call: TRBV5-1
cdr3_aa: CASSLEPGNGELFF
cdr3_nt: TGCGCCAGCAGCTTGGAGCCGGGAAACGGGGAGCTGTTTTTT

d_call: TRBD2
clone_size: many
j_call: TRBJ2-7
v_call: TRBV6-2/TRBV6-3
cdr3_aa: CASSKTSGLLYEQYF
cdr3_nt: TGTGCCAGCAGTAAGACTAGCGGGCTTCTCTACGAGCAGTACTTC

d_call: TRBD2
clone_size: few
j_call: TRBJ2-1
v_call: TRBV29-1
cdr3_aa: CSVEAGLALILSSYNEQFF
cdr3_nt: TGCAGCGTTGAAGCGGGACTAGCGCTTATTTTAAGCTCCTACAATGAGCAGTTCTTC

d_call: TRBD2
clone_size: many
j_call: TRBJ2-3
v_call: TRBV7-9
cdr3_aa: CASSLGLAGGMDTQYF
cdr3_nt: TGTGCCAGCAGCTTGGGACTAGCGGGAGGGATGGATACGCAGTATTTT

d_call: NA
clone_size: many
j_call: TRBJ2-2
v_call: TRBV7-7
cdr3_aa: CASSLDRAGTGELFF
cdr3_nt: TGTGCCAGCAGCTTGGATCGGGCGGGCACCGGGGAGCTGTTTTTT

d_call: NA
clone_size: NA
j_call: TRBJ2-7
v_call: TRBV29-1
cdr3_aa: CSVYAGGYEQYF
cdr3_nt: TGCAGCGTCTATGCCGGGGGCTACGAGCAGTACTTC

d_call: NA
clone_size: few
j_call: TRBJ1-4
v_call: TRBV12-3/TRBV12-4
cdr3_aa: CASNRGGNEKLFF
cdr3_nt: TGTGCCAGCAACCGTGGCGGTAATGAAAAACTGTTTTTT

d_call: TRBD1
clone_size: many
j_call: TRBJ2-7
v_call: TRBV28
cdr3_aa: CASSGGQPYEQYF
cdr3_nt: TGTGCCAGCAGTGGGGGACAGCCCTACGAGCAGTACTTC

d_call: NA
clone_size: many
j_call: TRBJ2-2
v_call: TRBV28
cdr3_aa: CASTYTGELFF
cdr3_nt: TGTGCCAGCACTTACACCGGGGAGCTGTTTTTT

d_call: TRBD2
clone_size: NA
j_call: TRBJ2-1
v_call: TRBV24-1
cdr3_aa: CATSDTAGGPNEQFF
cdr3_nt: TGTGCCACCAGTGATACAGCGGGAGGGCCAAATGAGCAGTTCTTC

d_call: NA
clone_size: few
j_call: TRBJ1-1
v_call: TRBV29-1
cdr3_aa: CSVNSPWGPEAFF
cdr3_nt: TGCAGCGTTAATAGTCCATGGGGCCCAGAAGCTTTCTTT

d_call: NA
clone_size: many
j_call: TRBJ2-5
v_call: TRBV20-1
cdr3_aa: CSPTKRETQYF
cdr3_nt: TGCAGCCCGACTAAGAGAGAGACCCAGTACTTC

d_call: NA
clone_size: many
j_call: TRBJ2-2
v_call: TRBV5-1
cdr3_aa: CASENQPNTGELFF
cdr3_nt: TGCGCCAGCGAGAATCAGCCCAACACCGGGGAGCTGTTTTTT

d_call: NA
clone_size: few
j_call: TRBJ2-2
v_call: TRBV28
cdr3_aa: CASSSAVSRHPNTGELFF
cdr3_nt: TGTGCCAGCAGTTCGGCCGTGTCGAGACACCCGAACACCGGGGAGCTGTTTTTT

d_call: TRBD1
clone_size: NA
j_call: TRBJ2-3
v_call: TRBV5-1
cdr3_aa: CASSLEGTGEIATDTQYF
cdr3_nt: TGCGCCAGCAGCTTGGAGGGGACAGGGGAAATTGCAACAGATACGCAGTATTTT

d_call: NA
clone_size: NA
j_call: TRBJ1-5
v_call: TRBV7-2
cdr3_aa: CASSLRLREQPQHF
cdr3_nt: TGTGCCAGCAGCTTACGCCTAAGAGAACAGCCCCAGCATTTT

d_call: NA
clone_size: many
j_call: TRBJ2-1
v_call: TRBV27
cdr3_aa: CASRRLGVNNEQFF
cdr3_nt: TGTGCCAGCAGAAGGCTAGGGGTTAACAATGAGCAGTTCTTC

d_call: NA
clone_size: NA
j_call: TRBJ1-2
v_call: TRBV28
cdr3_aa: CASSLQPVVNYGYTF
cdr3_nt: TGTGCCAGCAGCCTTCAACCGGTAGTTAACTATGGCTACACCTTC